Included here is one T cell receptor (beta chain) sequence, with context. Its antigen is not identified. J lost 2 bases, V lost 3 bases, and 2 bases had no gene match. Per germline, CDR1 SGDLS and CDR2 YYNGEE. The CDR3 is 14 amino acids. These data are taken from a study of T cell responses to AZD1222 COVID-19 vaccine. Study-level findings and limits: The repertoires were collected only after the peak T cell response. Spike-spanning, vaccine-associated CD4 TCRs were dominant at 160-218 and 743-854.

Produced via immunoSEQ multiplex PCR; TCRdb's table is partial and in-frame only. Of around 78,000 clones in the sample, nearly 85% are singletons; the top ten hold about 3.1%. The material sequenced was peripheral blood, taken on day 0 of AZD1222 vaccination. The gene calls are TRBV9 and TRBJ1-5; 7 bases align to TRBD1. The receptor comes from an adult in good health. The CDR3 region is CASSGQGGNQPQHF. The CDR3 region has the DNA TGTGCCAGCAGCGGACAGGGCGGCAATCAGCCCCAGCATTTT.